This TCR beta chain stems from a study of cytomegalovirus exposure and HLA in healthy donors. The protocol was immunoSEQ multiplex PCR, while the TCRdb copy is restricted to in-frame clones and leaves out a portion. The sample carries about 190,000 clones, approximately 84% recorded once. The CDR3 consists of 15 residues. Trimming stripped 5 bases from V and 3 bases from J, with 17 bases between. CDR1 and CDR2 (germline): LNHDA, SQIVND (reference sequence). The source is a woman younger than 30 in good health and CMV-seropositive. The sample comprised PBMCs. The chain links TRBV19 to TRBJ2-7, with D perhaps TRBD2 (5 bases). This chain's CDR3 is CASSLAGVANYEQYF. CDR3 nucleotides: TGTGCCAGTAGTCTAGCCGGGGTCGCGAACTACGAGCAGTACTTC.